The present T cell receptor (beta chain) was sequenced within a study of T cell responses to AZD1222 COVID-19 vaccine. Overall study: Second-dose schedules of about 4 or about 12 weeks were combined. Study results and caveats: Only 5 or 6 people who got AZD1222 tested seropositive at baseline. There were mostly white British donors and more females than males, and clonal diversity was possibly underestimated. The peak T cell response came first, and repertoires were sampled only after it.

Profiling relied on immunoSEQ multiplex PCR, and the TCRdb table lists in-frame clones only, not all of them. The table records roughly 98,000 clones, over 85% of them present only once. On this clone: Antigen specificity is unknown.

This sample comprised peripheral blood, obtained on day 0 of AZD1222 vaccination. This clonotype was sampled from an adult in good health.

This CDR3 reads CASSLLTETQYF. CDR3 in DNA: TGTGCCAGCAGCTTATTAACCGAGACCCAGTACTTC. The chain recombines TRBV7-2 with TRBJ2-5; D uncertain. Germline V CDR1 and CDR2: SGHTA, FQGNSA. The CDR3 is 12 amino acids. V lost 2 bases and J 5 bases, leaving 6 bases between the germline ends.